One and the same sample provided the 6 T cell receptor beta chains below, sequenced in a study of T cells in Graves' hyperthyroidism and ophthalmopathy. Researchers amplified the TCR beta CDR3 regions from RNA transcripts. An initial round of RT-PCR targeting the TCR CDR3 relied on the HTBI primer set. TCRdb reprocessed the multiplex PCR reads via MiXCR and lists one record per CDR3 protein. In the table there are more than 600,000 distinct CDR3 sequences, about a sixth of which are singletons. The specimen sequenced was blood. The receptors come from a young man with Graves' hyperthyroidism.

For this clonotype: This sequence may be a read error, since a much larger clone differs from it by one base. The chain has TRBV2 and TRBJ2-7; D remains unclear. The CDR3 has 11 amino acids. V lost 8 bases and J lost 5, with 10 bases in between. Germline loops: CDR1 SNHLY, CDR2 FYNNEI. The CDR3 region has the DNA TGTGCCAGCTGCACGGGCGACGAGCAGTACTTC. It encodes CASCTGDEQYF.

This clonotype has a count of ten or more. This chain connects TRBV5-1 to TRBJ2-3; possibly TRBD2 for D (5 bases). With 0 bases removed from V and 6 bases from J, the gap between germline ends came to 11 bases. Germline lookup yields CDR1 SGHRS and CDR2 YFSETQ. The CDR3 is 14 residues long. CDR3 nucleotides: TGCGCCAGCAGCTTGGAAGCGGCTCGGGATACGCAGTATTTT. Amino acid sequence: CASSLEAARDTQYF.

This clonotype was seen repeatedly, ten times or more. The chain links TRBV12-3 or TRBV12-4 to TRBJ1-5, with D possibly matching TRBD1 (6 bases). The V and J ends lost 11 bases and 6 bases respectively, with 20 bases between them. The CDR3 runs to 14 residues. The chain's CDR3 is CAGGRGPVGQPQHF. DNA of the CDR3: TGTGCCGGGGGACGGGGGCCCGTGGGTCAGCCCCAGCATTTT.

This clonotype was found a few times. The J gene is TRBJ2-3, the V gene TRBV7-6; 9 bases match TRBD2. Germline V gene sequence: CDR1 SGHVS, CDR2 FNYEAQ. After removal of 3 bases from V and 4 bases from J, the junction contained 11 bases not matched to a gene. There are 17 residues in the CDR3. In DNA, the CDR3 is TGTGCCAGCAGCTTGGTCCCAGCTAGCGGGAATCCAGATACGCAGTATTTT. As protein: CASSLVPASGNPDTQYF.

In this sample, this clonotype turned up a few times. The CDR3, as DNA: TGTGCCACCAGACCCGATTTTGATCCGGGACACAATGAAAAACTGTTTTTT. This sequence encodes CATRPDFDPGHNEKLFF. J is TRBJ1-4 and V is TRBV19; tentative D call: TRBD1 (6 bases). Deletions cut 10 bases from V and 5 bases from J, with 26 bases between. The length of the CDR3 is 17 residues. Germline values: CDR1 LNHDA, CDR2 SQIVND (reference sequence). Full variable domain (missing parts from reference TRBV19 and TRBJ1-4): DGGITQSPKYLFRKEGQNVTLSCEQNLNHDAMYWYRQDPGQGLRLIYYSQIVNDFQKGDIAEGYSVSREKKESFPLTVTSAQKNPTAFYLCATRPDFDPGHNEKLFFGSGTQLSVL.

This chain uses TRBV5-1 with TRBJ1-4, with 7 bases fitting TRBD1. CDR1 SGHRS and CDR2 YFSETQ come from the germline V gene. The CDR3 is made up of 15 amino acids. V shed 3 bases, J shed 4 bases, and the junction held 6 bases outside the gene matches. This CDR3 reads CASSSGTVLNEKLFF. CDR3 nucleotides: TGCGCCAGCAGCTCCGGGACAGTACTTAATGAAAAACTGTTTTTT.